These 16 T cell receptor beta chains were all obtained from the same sample, sequenced in a study of cytomegalovirus exposure and HLA in healthy donors. PCR involved 60 Vbeta and 13 Jbeta primers. Assay: immunoSEQ multiplex PCR; the TCRdb copy retains only in-frame clones and omits some. The sample includes some 170,000 clones, roughly 82% of them seen just once. What was sequenced was PBMCs. The receptors were sampled from a man over 45 in good health and CMV-seropositive.

The CDR3 DNA reads as TGTGCCAGTAGTGTTGAGCGGGGCACAGATACGCAGTATTTT. Its protein is CASSVERGTDTQYF. The chain uses TRBV19 and TRBJ2-3; D might be TRBD2 (6 bases). The CDR3 is made up of 14 amino acids. Trimming pared 5 bases from V and 1 base from J, leaving 10 bases between. Germline loops: CDR1 LNHDA, CDR2 SQIVND (reference sequence). Drawing the rest from reference TRBV19 and TRBJ2-3, the complete variable domain is DGGITQSPKYLFRKEGQNVTLSCEQNLNHDAMYWYRQDPGQGLRLIYYSQIVNDFQKGDIAEGYSVSREKKESFPLTVTSAQKNPTAFYLCASSVERGTDTQYFGPGTRLTVL.

This clone was counted a few times. The chain employs TRBV4-3 and TRBJ2-7; a weak D match, TRBD1 (5 bases). There are 13 residues in the CDR3. V was pared by 1 base and J by 4 bases, with 8 bases between. From germline, CDR1 is LGHNA and CDR2 YSLEER. Written as DNA, the CDR3 is TGCGCCAGCAGCCAAGGCGACAGTTACGAGCAGTACTTC. It codes for CASSQGDSYEQYF.

The J gene is TRBJ2-7, the V gene TRBV5-1; maybe TRBD2 (6 bases). Trimming pared 3 bases from V and 6 bases from J, leaving 13 bases between. This CDR3 has 13 residues. Germline CDR1 and CDR2: SGHRS and YFSETQ. The CDR3 coding sequence is TGCGCCAGCAGCTACGGGACTTTGGGCGAGCAGTACTTC. Protein product: CASSYGTLGEQYF. Full variable domain (rest looked up from reference TRBV5-1 and TRBJ2-7): KAGVTQTPRYLIKTRGQQVTLSCSPISGHRSVSWYQQTPGQGLQFLFEYFSETQRNKGNFPGRFSGRQFSNSRSEMNVSTLELGDSALYLCASSYGTLGEQYFGPGTRLTVT.

The chain employs TRBV6-5 and TRBJ2-5; 8 nucleotides match TRBD1. CDR1 and CDR2 from the germline V gene are MNHEY and SVGAGI. The CDR3 sequence is 13 residues long. V lost 5 bases and J lost 5; bases outside the gene matches: 4. CDR3 sequence (DNA): TGTGCCAGCAGTCTCAGGGGGCGTGAGACCCAGTACTTC. It codes for CASSLRGRETQYF.

The CDR3 nucleotides read TGTGCCAGCAGTCGACAGGGGGATGGCCAGCCCCAGCATTTT. Its translation is CASSRQGDGQPQHF. J is TRBJ1-5 and V is TRBV28; 9 positions agree with TRBD1. J gave up 7 bases and V 5 bases, and 6 bases lay outside the gene matches. This CDR3 is 14 amino acids long. Looked up from germline, CDR1 is MDHEN and CDR2 is SYDVKM.

This clone was seen once. The chain recombines TRBV30 with TRBJ2-7, with 9 bases identical to TRBD1. CDR1 and CDR2 (germline): GTSNPN, SVGIG (reference sequence). V dropped 4 bases and J dropped 2; count of bases not matched to a gene: 6. The CDR3 runs to 14 residues. CDR3 region: CAWKSGTGPYEQYF. The DNA for the CDR3 is TGTGCCTGGAAATCCGGGACAGGGCCCTACGAGCAGTACTTC.

This clone came up once. V gene TRBV4-1 combines with J gene TRBJ2-7; 7 bases fit TRBD1. The V gene end was trimmed by 0 bases and the J gene end by 3 bases; junction bases not matched to a gene: 2. CDR3 length: 14 amino acids. CDR1 MGHRA and CDR2 YSYEKL come from the germline V gene. The CDR3 here is CASSQEAGGYEQYF. CDR3 in DNA: TGCGCCAGCAGCCAAGAGGCAGGGGGCTACGAGCAGTACTTC.

The V and J genes are TRBV5-1 and TRBJ1-1; D ambiguous. From germline, CDR1 is SGHRS and CDR2 YFSETQ. V lost 0 bases to trimming and J lost 6 bases, with 9 bases between them. This CDR3 is 13 amino acids long. CDR3 protein: CASSLVAGSEAFF. Here the CDR3 DNA reads TGCGCCAGCAGCTTGGTGGCAGGCTCTGAAGCTTTCTTT.

This clone showed up just once. The chain recombines TRBV10-3 with TRBJ2-1; D gene ambiguous. The length of the CDR3 is 13 residues. V was cut by 7 bases and J by 6 bases, with 13 bases left in between. The germline CDR1 and CDR2 sequences are ENHRY and SYGVKD. The CDR3 nucleotides read TGTGCCATCACTGACCAGATAGCCAATGAGCAGTTCTTC. This gives the protein CAITDQIANEQFF.

The rearrangement joins TRBV9 to TRBJ2-3; D remains unclear. The CDR3 sequence is 13 residues long. CDR1 and CDR2 from the germline V gene are SGDLS and YYNGEE. The V end was cut by 1 base, the J end by 1 base, with 4 bases between. In nucleotides, the CDR3 is TGTGCCAGCAGCGTATTCGGCACAGATACGCAGTATTTT. Encoded protein: CASSVFGTDTQYF.

The chain uses TRBV19 and TRBJ1-6; a weak D match, TRBD1 (5 bases). CDR1 and CDR2 (germline): LNHDA, SQIVND (reference sequence). There are 14 residues in the CDR3. V was clipped by 3 bases and J by 6 bases, with 9 bases between them. CDR3 nucleotides: TGTGCCAGTAGTATGGGGGGGGTTAATTCACCCCTCCACTTT. As protein: CASSMGGVNSPLHF.

This chain links TRBV9 with TRBJ2-1, with D hard to call. Deletions cut 0 bases from V and 2 bases from J, with 6 bases between. There are 14 residues in the CDR3. Germline V gene sequence: CDR1 SGDLS, CDR2 YYNGEE. The CDR3 DNA reads as TGTGCCAGCAGCGTAGATCCAACCTACAATGAGCAGTTCTTC. This sequence encodes CASSVDPTYNEQFF.

The rearrangement uses TRBV19 and TRBJ2-4, with a tentative D call TRBD1 (6 bases). This CDR3 contains 14 residues. Germline V gene sequence: CDR1 LNHDA, CDR2 SQIVND (reference sequence). Trimming cost V 7 bases and J 10 bases, with 20 bases left between them. The CDR3 nucleotides are TGTGCCAGTACTCTATGGGCTGGACAGAGAATTCAGTACTTC. Protein sequence: CASTLWAGQRIQYF.

The genes are TRBV29-1 and TRBJ1-1; D not resolved. The germline V and J ends were trimmed by 5 bases and 0 bases, with 19 bases remaining between them. Germline loops: CDR1 SQVTM, CDR2 ANQGSEA. CDR3 size: 16 residues. CDR3 sequence (DNA): TGCAGCGTTTCCCCAGAGGGCGGTCGCATGAACACTGAAGCTTTCTTT. This encodes CSVSPEGGRMNTEAFF.

CDR3 bases: TGCGCCAGCAGCCAAGATGACGATAGCGGGGGCGCGAACACCGGGGAGCTGTTTTTT. Residues: CASSQDDDSGGANTGELFF. V usage is TRBV4-3 and J usage is TRBJ2-2; 9 bases line up with TRBD2. CDR1 and CDR2 from the germline V gene are LGHNA and YSLEER. The length of the CDR3 is 19 residues. V shed 0 bases and J 0 bases; nucleotides not matched to a gene: 8.

The chain joins TRBV19 to TRBJ2-1; 14 bases align to TRBD2. With 5 bases clipped from V and 13 bases from J, the junction kept 13 bases outside the gene matches. Germline assignment: CDR1 LNHDA and CDR2 SQIVND (reference sequence). The CDR3 consists of 16 residues. CDR3 amino acids: CASSPPGLAGGRSQFF. CDR3 DNA sequence: TGTGCCAGTAGTCCTCCTGGACTAGCGGGGGGCCGTTCACAGTTCTTC. The variable domain in full, with the rest retrieved from reference TRBV19 and TRBJ2-1, is DGGITQSPKYLFRKEGQNVTLSCEQNLNHDAMYWYRQDPGQGLRLIYYSQIVNDFQKGDIAEGYSVSREKKESFPLTVTSAQKNPTAFYLCASSPPGLAGGRSQFFGPGTRLTVL.